The 9 T cell receptor beta chains listed next were all sequenced from one sample in a study of blood T cell repertoires in COVID-19 (dated by TCRdb to the early 2020s). Library prep was done by the immunoSEQ multiplex PCR assay. TCRdb limited this immuneACCESS table to in-frame rearrangements with V and J called. A share of clones is missing; checked studies link under half to unresolved V genes, and the rest is unexplained. The sample contains around 160,000 clones, roughly 84% of them found a single time. The ten largest clones capture more than 4.5% of the sample. What was sequenced was PBMCs or T cells enriched from blood (not recorded which). Every receptor here comes from a woman aged 50 to 60 who had been exposed to COVID-19.

The rearrangement links TRBV11-2 to TRBJ1-5; a possible D gene is TRBD1 (6 bases). This CDR3 has 15 residues. V lost 3 bases and J 0 bases, leaving 9 bases between the germline ends. Germline V lookup: CDR1 SGHAT, CDR2 FQNNGV. The CDR3 region has the DNA TGTGCCAGCAGCTTGGGCAGGGGTAGCAATCAGCCCCAGCATTTT. Translating it yields CASSLGRGSNQPQHF.

The genes are TRBV7-3 and TRBJ2-3, with 8 bases that match TRBD2. The CDR3 is 15 residues long. V gave up 2 bases and J gave up 2 bases; unmatched junction bases: 3. CDR1 is SGHTA and CDR2 is FQGTGA in the germline V gene. The CDR3, as DNA: TGTGCCAGCAGCTTAGGCGGGGGGTTCACAGATACGCAGTATTTT. Its translation: CASSLGGGFTDTQYF.

The chain recombines TRBV10-2 with TRBJ1-2; D gene unclear. Germline CDR1 and CDR2: WSHSY and SAAADI. V lost 2 bases and J lost 4, with 11 bases in between. This CDR3 has 14 amino acids. CDR3 nucleotide sequence: TGCGCCAGCAGTGAGGACATGTTTGTCTATGGCTACACCTTC. It codes for CASSEDMFVYGYTF.

The chain recombines TRBV6-5 with TRBJ2-1; TRBD2 aligns across 11 bases. With V trimmed by 6 bases and J by 9 bases, 7 bases remained unmatched. Germline V gives CDR1 MNHEY, CDR2 SVGAGI. The length of the CDR3 is 14 residues. CDR3 nucleotides: TGTGCCAGCAGCCGGGAACTAGCGGGGGTTGAGCAGTTCTTC. Translation: CASSRELAGVEQFF.

This clone was counted once. J is TRBJ1-1 and V is TRBV5-6; a weak D match, TRBD1 (6 bases). The CDR3 loop spans 15 amino acids. Between the trimmed V and J ends, which lost 2 bases and 4 bases, there was a span of 15 bases. The germline V gene encodes CDR1 SGHDT and CDR2 YYEEEE. The CDR3 DNA sequence: TGTGCCAGCAGCTTTGGGGTCTTAGGGGGCACTGAAGCTTTCTTT. Protein: CASSFGVLGGTEAFF.

The V call is TRBV3-1 (or the pseudogene TRBV3-2), the J call TRBJ1-4; D perhaps matches TRBD1 (6 bases). V was trimmed by 4 bases and J by 8 bases, leaving 14 bases between them. Germline V CDR1 and CDR2: LGHDT, YNNKEL (reference sequence). The CDR3 consists of 14 residues. CDR3 residues: CASSPDRLQEKLFF. The CDR3, as DNA: TGTGCCAGCAGCCCCGACAGGCTCCAGGAAAAACTGTTTTTT.

The rearrangement uses TRBV7-2 and TRBJ2-7, with 9 nucleotides matching TRBD2. The V segment lost 5 bases and the J segment 3 bases; nucleotides outside the gene matches: 11. Germline V CDR1 and CDR2: SGHTA, FQGNSA. This CDR3 is 16 amino acids long. DNA for the CDR3: TGTGCCAGCAGCCCGCGCGGGGGGGCCGGAAACTACGAGCAGTACTTC. Translated: CASSPRGGAGNYEQYF.

The CDR3 protein is CASSARLGGGQNGTGELFF. The CDR3 coding sequence is TGTGCCAGCAGCGCCCGACTGGGCGGGGGGCAAAACGGGACCGGGGAGCTGTTTTTT. The chain recombines TRBV4-2 with TRBJ2-2; 8 bases agree with TRBD2. Trimming took 5 bases from V and 5 from J; bases not matched to a gene: 19. Germline lookup yields CDR1 LGHNA and CDR2 YNFKEQ. The length of the CDR3 is 19 residues.

CDR3: CASSQVGVRQGAKEQYF. In DNA, the CDR3 is TGTGCCAGCAGCCAAGTGGGGGTCCGACAGGGGGCTAAGGAGCAGTACTTC. The chain has TRBV14 and TRBJ2-7; the match to TRBD1 covers 10 bases. V was clipped by 1 base and J by 7 bases; unmatched bases: 13. The CDR3 loop spans 17 amino acids. The germline gives CDR1 SGHDN, CDR2 FVKESK.